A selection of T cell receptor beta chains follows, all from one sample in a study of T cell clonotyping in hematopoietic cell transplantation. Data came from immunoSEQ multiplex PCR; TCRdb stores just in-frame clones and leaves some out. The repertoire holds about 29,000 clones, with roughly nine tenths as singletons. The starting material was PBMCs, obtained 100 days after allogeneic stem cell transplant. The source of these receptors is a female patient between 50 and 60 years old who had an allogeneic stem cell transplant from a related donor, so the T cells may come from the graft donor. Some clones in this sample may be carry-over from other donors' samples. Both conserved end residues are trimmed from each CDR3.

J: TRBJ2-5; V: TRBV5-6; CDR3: ASSLGSGGLQWTQY
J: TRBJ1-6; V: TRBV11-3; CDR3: ASSQPQGSGNSPLH
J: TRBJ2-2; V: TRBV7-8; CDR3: ASSPGGAATGELF
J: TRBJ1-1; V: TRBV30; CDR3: AWSGYREAF
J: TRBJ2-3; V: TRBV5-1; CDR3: ASGYGGTDTQY
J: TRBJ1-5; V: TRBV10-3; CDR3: AISGPNQPQH
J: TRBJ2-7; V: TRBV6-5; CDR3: ASSSTGQPSYEQY
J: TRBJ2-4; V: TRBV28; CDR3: ASWASGGAGNIQY
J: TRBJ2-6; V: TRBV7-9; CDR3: ASSFRGAGSGANVLT
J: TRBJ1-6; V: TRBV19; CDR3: ASSRTQGSYNSPLH
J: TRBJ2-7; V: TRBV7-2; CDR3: ASSLSAGGYEQY
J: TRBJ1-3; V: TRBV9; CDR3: ASSVDTRWARGAGNTIY
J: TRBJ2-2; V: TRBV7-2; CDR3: ASSFGSEYTGELF
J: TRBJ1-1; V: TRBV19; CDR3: ASQRQLNTEAF
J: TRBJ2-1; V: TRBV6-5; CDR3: ASSYPPGTADNEQF
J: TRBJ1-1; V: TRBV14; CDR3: ASSQTLGSYNTEAF
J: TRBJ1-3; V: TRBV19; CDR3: ASTYRMEGTGNTIY
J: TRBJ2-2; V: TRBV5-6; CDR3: ASSLDPPGYTGELF
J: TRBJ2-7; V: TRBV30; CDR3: AWSEGSYEQY
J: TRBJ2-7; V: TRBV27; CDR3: ASRPGTLASEQY
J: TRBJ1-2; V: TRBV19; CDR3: ASSTQGQGYYGYT
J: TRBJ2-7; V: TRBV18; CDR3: ASSPSGSLEQY
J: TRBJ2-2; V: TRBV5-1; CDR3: ASSRTYNTGELF
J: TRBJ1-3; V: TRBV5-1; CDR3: ASSLGTTAGNTIY
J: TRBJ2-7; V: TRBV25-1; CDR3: ASSEYPYEQY
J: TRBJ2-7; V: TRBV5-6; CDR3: ASSSTGLTSSYEQY
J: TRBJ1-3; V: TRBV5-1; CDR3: ASSSGVRGNTIY
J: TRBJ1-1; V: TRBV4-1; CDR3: ASSHGDRGTEAF
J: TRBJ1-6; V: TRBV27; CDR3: ASTSKPSFSSYNSPLH
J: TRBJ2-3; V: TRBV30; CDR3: AWSSGGSQY
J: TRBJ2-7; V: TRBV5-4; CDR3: ASSLGGPGSYEQY
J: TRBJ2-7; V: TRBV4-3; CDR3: ASSQDYGNPYYEQY
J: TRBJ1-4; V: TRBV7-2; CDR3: ASSLSGTEKLF
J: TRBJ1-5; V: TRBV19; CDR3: ASSIIGTRDQPQH
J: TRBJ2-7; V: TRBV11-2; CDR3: ASSRLSGGITYEQY
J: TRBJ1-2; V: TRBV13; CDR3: ASSLHRVGLGYT
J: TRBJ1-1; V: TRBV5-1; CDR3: ASSTDSRWVRNTEAF
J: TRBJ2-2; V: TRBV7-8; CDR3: ATLSAGELF
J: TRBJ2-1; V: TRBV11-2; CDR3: ASSFSGGVYNEQF
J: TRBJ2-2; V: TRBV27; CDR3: ASSSLGQVGPGELF
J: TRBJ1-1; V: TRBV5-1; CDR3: ASSSYLTGRGTEAF
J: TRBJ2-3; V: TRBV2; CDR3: ASSPLAGDTDTQY
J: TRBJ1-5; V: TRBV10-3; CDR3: AISDRGSNQPQH